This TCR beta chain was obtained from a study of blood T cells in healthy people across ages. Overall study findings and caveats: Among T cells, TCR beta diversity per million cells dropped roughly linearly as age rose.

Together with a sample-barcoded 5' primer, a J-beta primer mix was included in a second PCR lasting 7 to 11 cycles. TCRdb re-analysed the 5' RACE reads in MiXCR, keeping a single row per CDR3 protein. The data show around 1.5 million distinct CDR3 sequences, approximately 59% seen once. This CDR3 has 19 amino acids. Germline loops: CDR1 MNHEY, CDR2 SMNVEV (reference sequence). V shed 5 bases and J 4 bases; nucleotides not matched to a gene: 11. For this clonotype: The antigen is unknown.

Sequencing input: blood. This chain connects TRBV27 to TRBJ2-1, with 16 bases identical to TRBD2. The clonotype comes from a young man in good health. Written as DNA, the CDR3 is TGTGCCAGCAGTGCCGTTCCCGGGACTAGCGGGGGGGGATACAATGAGCAGTTCTTC. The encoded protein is CASSAVPGTSGGGYNEQFF.